This T cell receptor beta chain was observed in a study of T cell clones after liver transplantation (dated by TCRdb to the late 2010s). With regard to the full study: The samples were obtained from ITN030ST, a randomized trial that attempted immunosuppression withdrawal within 2 years after liver transplantation. Tolerance was defined as complete immunosuppression withdrawal for at least one year with no rise in liver enzymes beyond twice the upper limit of normal. After a pre-transplant mixed lymphocyte reaction, TCRbeta sequencing was used to pinpoint donor-reactive T cell clones, which were subsequently tracked in post-transplant blood. No induction therapy was given to the subjects, and standard immunosuppression was administered until randomization at 12-24 months post-transplant. As an antigen-independent comparator for the donor-reactive sequences, third party-reactive TCRbeta sequences from pre-transplant MLRs were identified as well. Blood samples were collected pre-transplant, pre-randomization before withdrawal, and post-randomization after either complete withdrawal or failed withdrawal. Of the eight recipients, a few were HCV-positive, while the remaining recipients had been transplanted for non-autoimmune, non-viral indications. Of the 8 liver transplant recipients making up the studied cohort, 3 were classified as tolerant and 5 as non-tolerant. The paper's findings and limits, for the study overall: Low numbers of available donor cells limited the measurable donor-reactive repertoire in a couple of subjects. A significant post-transplant decrease in circulating donor-reactive CD4 TCRbeta sequences was observed in most of the 8 subjects, irrespective of tolerance or HCV status. Because allograft tissue specimens were not available, migration of donor-reactive T cells into the graft, rather than deletion, may have occurred. The conclusions were preliminary, being limited by small, heterogeneous patient numbers and by non-standardized post-transplant time points. Once repertoire turnover was taken into account, donor-reactive detection showed a significant reduction for CD4 in 7 of 8 subjects and for CD8 in 8 of 8. A greater decline was seen for donor-reactive sequences than for third party-reactive sequences, suggesting partial antigen-specific deletion unrelated to withdrawal success.

Unstimulated PBMCs, after thawing, were stained for CD3, CD4 and CD8 and then FACS-sorted into CD3+CD4+ and CD3+CD8+ populations. All 8 studied subjects were randomized to withdrawal of immunosuppression. Genomic DNA was isolated with the Qiagen DNeasy Blood and Tissue Kit. This clone was recorded once. What this receptor recognizes is not known. There are no base qualities to consult, and no much larger clone falls within one base. High-throughput TCRbeta CDR3 sequencing of frozen genomic DNA was performed by immunoSEQ, with PCR amplification, mapping, bias correction and internal controls included. As for how the authors treated the data: Productive rearrangements were retained, and unique TCRbeta sequences were defined by the CDR3 nucleotide sequence together with the V and J gene. For a sequence to be called donor-reactive, it needed a frequency of at least 0.01% and at least 5-fold expansion in CFSE-low cells compared with unstimulated pre-transplant cells. Per-subject minimum frequency thresholds, based on the lowest-template unstimulated sample, ensured at least 90% detection power. Jensen-Shannon divergence between the top 1000 TCRbeta sequences after and before transplant was used to measure repertoire turnover. Two-sided Fisher's exact tests were used to test for changes in how often donor-reactive sequences were detected. TCRdb limited this immuneACCESS table to in-frame rearrangements with V and J called. A share of clones is missing; checked studies link under half to unresolved V genes, and the rest is unexplained. V, J and clone size reflect that table, while D and trimming were determined from the DNA. In this sample the table shows roughly 20,000 clones, 75% to 85% of which occur a single time. Roughly 40% of the sample is taken by the ten largest.

Trimming at the junction amounts to 7 bases on V and 1 base on J, and the germline ends lie 14 bases apart. Inclusive of the bounding cysteine and phenylalanine, the CDR3 is 14 residues long. Here the CDR3 DNA is all that survives: 42 bases in frame from base 1. As encoded in the germline V gene, CDR1 is MDHEN while CDR2 is SYDVKM. This TCR derives from a human patient who received a liver transplant. Following a transplant, some T cells may be graft donor cells, not patient cells. Sample: CD8+ T cells from blood, taken around 50 months after liver transplant. The V and J genes are TRBV28 and TRBJ2-7; the D call is tentative, TRBD1 or TRBD2, as each matches 5 bases. The CDR3 sequence is CASTLGDGSYEQYF. Read as DNA, the sequence is TGTGCCAGCACCTTAGGGGACGGTTCCTACGAGCAGTACTTC.